Shown below are 5 T cell receptor beta chains from a single sample sequenced in a study of tumor and adjacent non-tumor tissue in lung cancer. A modified ARM-PCR protocol with three rounds of nested PCR amplified TCRbeta. MiXCR, run by TCRdb on the multiplex PCR reads, gives a single entry per CDR3 protein. Seen here are about 110,000 distinct CDR3 sequences, approximately 82% observed once, and the top ten hold 30% to 45%. The template was RNA from unsorted bulk tissue. Sequencing used lung tumor tissue. These receptors were taken from an older woman with non-small cell lung cancer.

This chain uses TRBV11-2 with TRBJ1-1; the match to TRBD1 covers 7 bases. From germline, CDR1 is SGHAT and CDR2 FQNNGV. V shed 9 bases and J 7 bases; nucleotides not matched to a gene: 11. This CDR3 region has 13 residues. The CDR3 bases are TGTGCCAGTCAACAGGGGAGTTTGAATGAAGCTTTCTTT. This translates into CASQQGSLNEAFF.

On this clonotype itself: With a much larger clone just one base away, this may be a read error. The rearrangement links TRBV20-1 to TRBJ2-1; possible D gene TRBD2, 5 bases. Germline V gene lookup returns CDR1 DFQATT and CDR2 SNEGSKA (reference sequence). CDR3 length: 15 residues. CDR3 nucleotide sequence: TGCAGTGCTAGAAGCGTAGAGCGGTCCTACAATGAGAAGTTCTTC. Protein sequence: CSARSVERSYNEKFF.

This clonotype was detected many times. The chain carries TRBV20-1 and TRBJ1-1; TRBD1 agrees at 10 bases. The ends lost 4 bases at V and 3 bases at J; junction bases unmatched: 5. This CDR3 region has 14 residues. From germline, CDR1 is DFQATT and CDR2 SNEGSKA (reference sequence). CDR3: CSAKGQGVDTEAFF. The CDR3 DNA reads TGCAGTGCTAAAGGACAGGGGGTGGACACTGAAGCTTTCTTT.

The CDR3 bases are TGCAACATCGGGACAGATAGCACAGATACGCAGTATTTT. It specifies CNIGTDSTDTQYF. This chain joins TRBV29-1 and TRBJ2-3; 7 bases agree with TRBD1. Germline assignment: CDR1 SQVTM and CDR2 ANQGSEA. This CDR3 contains 13 residues.

Ten or more counts support this clonotype. The rearrangement uses TRBV6-2 or TRBV6-3 and TRBJ2-3, with TRBD2 identical over 9 bases. Trimming at V came to 6 bases and at J to 7 bases, leaving 5 bases not matched to a gene. The CDR3 consists of 13 residues. Germline CDR1 is MNHEY and CDR2 is SVGEGT. The CDR3 DNA follows: TGTGCCAGCAGAAGTAGCGGGGGCTATACGCAGTATTTT. Its translation is CASRSSGGYTQYF.